Reported below is one TCR beta chain. This clone's antigen is unknown. Base qualities are not at hand, and no much larger clone is one base apart. TCRbeta CDR3 regions were amplified from genomic DNA by means of the immunoSEQ Assay, a bias-controlled multiplex PCR. On the study's bioinformatics: The number of nucleated cells in each sample was estimated from the amplification of reference gene primers within the assay. Sequence reads were collapsed and filtered to measure the absolute abundance of every unique TCRbeta CDR3 rearrangement. For each sample, productive Simpson clonality was calculated as the square root of Simpson's diversity index across productive rearrangements. TCRdb stores this immuneACCESS table with in-frame sequences only. Part of the clones is absent; in the studies checked, under half of the shortfall reflects unresolved V genes, and no reason is known for the rest. The V and J calls and clone size were taken over from that table, and D and trimming were inferred from the DNA. The sample table contains 90,000 to 110,000 clones; only one count was recorded for roughly 85% of them. Of the sample, 15% to 20% is held by the ten largest clones.

This sample is drawn from a study of blood T cell repertoires in COVID-19 (dated by TCRdb to 2019 to 2021). For the study in its entirety: The collaborator samples originated in the United States, Italy and Spain and spanned the acute and convalescent phases of COVID-19. The repertoires were released in a freely available public database meant as a resource for research on the immune response to SARS-CoV-2. Subjects who had been exposed to COVID-19, were actively infected with it, or had recovered from it provided the deeply sampled blood TCRbeta repertoires that made up the dataset. The prospective study material was composed of cDNA or gDNA derived from T cells, B-cell-depleted T cells, or PBMCs. Samples came from the ongoing ImmuneRACE study (first 160 participants) plus 1,254 subjects from 6 global collaborators. Where available, HLA class I and class II types were taken from metadata supplied by the sample provider and were not determined by assay-based typing. A de-identified subject ID, COVID-19 status, age in years and sex were almost always included in the sample metadata. Here is what the overall study found, with its caveats: The amount of clinical and demographic metadata varied by source and participant and was provided uncurated.

The collaborating institutions used their own protocols to collect whole blood in K2EDTA tubes. For TCRbeta analysis, collaborators shipped samples in one of three forms: frozen whole blood, isolated PBMCs, or DNA extracted from either of those sample types. Sequenced: peripheral blood. This receptor was obtained from a woman in her fifties or sixties with acute or convalescent COVID-19.

In nucleotide form, the sequence is TGTGCCATCAGTGAGTCGAGGCCCCCAGATACGCAGTATTTT. Translation gives CAISESRPPDTQYF. The chain is encoded by TRBV10-3 joined to TRBJ2-3; there is no confident call for the D gene. Relative to germline, V is 0 bases shorter and J is 4 bases shorter, with 8 bases between their ends. The CDR3 numbers 14 residues from cysteine through phenylalanine. Only CDR3 DNA remains: 42 bases, in frame from the first base. Sequences ENHRY (CDR1) and SYGVKD (CDR2) are obtained from the germline V gene.